This is a list of T cell receptor beta chains from one sample in a study of T cells expressing NK-cell markers. Using the 5' RACE reads, TCRdb records one entry per CDR3 protein without DNA. The sample totals 300,000 to 450,000 distinct CDR3 sequences. The sequenced sample was blood T cells: a sorted CD56 or NKG2C T cell subset, CD4+ or CD8+ T cells, or bulk PBMC T cells (not recorded which). The receptors shown here come from a man aged 18-69 years in good health. Both conserved end residues are part of each CDR3. The order of the fields is V gene, J gene, CDR3 protein.

v_call: TRBV19; j_call: TRBJ2-6; cdr3_aa: CASSIVAGQYSGANVLTF
v_call: TRBV6-1; j_call: TRBJ1-6; cdr3_aa: CATARDDPSPLHF
v_call: TRBV3-1; j_call: TRBJ1-2; cdr3_aa: CASSQVQVGYGYTF
v_call: TRBV15; j_call: TRBJ1-1; cdr3_aa: CATSRSQAKNTEAFF
v_call: TRBV11-2; j_call: TRBJ2-3; cdr3_aa: CASRLGLGGGGTDTQYF
v_call: TRBV12-3/TRBV12-4; j_call: TRBJ2-5; cdr3_aa: CASSPGLGYQETQYF
v_call: TRBV25-1; j_call: TRBJ2-5; cdr3_aa: CASRQQGSQETQYF
v_call: TRBV27; j_call: TRBJ1-2; cdr3_aa: CASSWGQGSYGYTF
v_call: TRBV29-1; j_call: TRBJ2-6; cdr3_aa: CSVELRQRSGANVLTF
v_call: TRBV19; j_call: TRBJ1-1; cdr3_aa: CASSARTLNTEAFF
v_call: TRBV20-1; j_call: TRBJ2-5; cdr3_aa: CSAPDREETQYF
v_call: TRBV7-7; j_call: TRBJ1-6; cdr3_aa: CASSPGPGSPLHF
v_call: TRBV27; j_call: TRBJ2-1; cdr3_aa: CASTGFNEQFF
v_call: TRBV9; j_call: TRBJ2-1; cdr3_aa: CASSVTGAPFNEQFF
v_call: TRBV7-9; j_call: TRBJ2-7; cdr3_aa: CASSSFHGGPEQYF
v_call: TRBV15; j_call: TRBJ2-7; cdr3_aa: CATSRDYSGGTYEQYF